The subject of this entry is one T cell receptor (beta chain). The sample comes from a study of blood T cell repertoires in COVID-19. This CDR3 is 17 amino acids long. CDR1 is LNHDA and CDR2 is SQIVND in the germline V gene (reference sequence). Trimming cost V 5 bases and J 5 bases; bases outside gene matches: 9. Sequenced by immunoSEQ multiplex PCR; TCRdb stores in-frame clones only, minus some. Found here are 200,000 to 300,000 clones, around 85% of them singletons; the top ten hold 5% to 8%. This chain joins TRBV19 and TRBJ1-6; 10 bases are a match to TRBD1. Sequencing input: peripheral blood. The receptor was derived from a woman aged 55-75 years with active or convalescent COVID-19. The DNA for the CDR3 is TGTGCCAGTAGTCCAAGGGACAGGGGACTTCATAATTCACCCCTCCACTTT. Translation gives CASSPRDRGLHNSPLHF. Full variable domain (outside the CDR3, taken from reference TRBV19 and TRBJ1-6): DGGITQSPKYLFRKEGQNVTLSCEQNLNHDAMYWYRQDPGQGLRLIYYSQIVNDFQKGDIAEGYSVSREKKESFPLTVTSAQKNPTAFYLCASSPRDRGLHNSPLHFGNGTRLTVT.